The text below deals with one TCR beta chain. Antigen specificity is unknown. This CDR3 has 15 amino acids. The V segment lost 1 base and the J segment 6 bases; nucleotides outside the gene matches: 8. Germline V gives CDR1 SGHRS, CDR2 YFSETQ. The PCR had 60 Vbeta and 13 Jbeta primers. Libraries were prepared by immunoSEQ multiplex PCR; TCRdb keeps only in-frame clonotypes and omits some of them. The table records around 200,000 clones, 80% of them present only once. The entry originates in a study of cytomegalovirus exposure and HLA in healthy donors. General study results and limits: Several V segments, TRBV6-2 and TRBV6-3 among them, could not be told apart and were dropped. Immune exposure information available was restricted to CMV serostatus.

This receptor was identified in a boy under 18 in good health and CMV-seronegative. The chain employs TRBV5-1 and TRBJ2-7; 9 positions agree with TRBD1. Sequencing was performed on PBMCs. The CDR3 loop reads CASSLFTGGPSEQYF. The CDR3, as DNA: TGCGCCAGCAGCTTGTTTACAGGGGGCCCGTCCGAGCAGTACTTC.